The clone carrying this TCR beta chain was recorded once. Its antigen is still unknown. Mismatch with germline at one junction end may stem from a read error. TCRdb used MiXCR to reprocess the 5' RACE reads, holding one entry per CDR3 protein. The sample has some 62,000 distinct CDR3 sequences; more than 25% are singletons. This CDR3 is built from 14 residues. Looked up from germline, CDR1 is LNHNV and CDR2 is YYDKDF (reference sequence). Study findings and constraints: The TCR gene usage of tumor memory CD4+ T cells clustered together with blood and lymph node memory CD4+ cells and with lymph node naive CD4+ cells.

Naive CD4+ T cells were purified with Tregs depleted by CD25. This TCR came from a female donor with breast cancer. The sample taken for sequencing was tumor-infiltrating naive CD4+ T cells sorted from the breast tumor. Stated subset: naive CD4+ T cells, CD4+CD45RA+CD25-. The V and J genes are TRBV15 and TRBJ1-5; D possibly corresponds to TRBD1 (5 bases). CDR3: CTTSKDRGHQPQHF. DNA for the CDR3: TGTACCACCAGCAAAGATCGGGGACATCAGCCCCAGCATTTT.